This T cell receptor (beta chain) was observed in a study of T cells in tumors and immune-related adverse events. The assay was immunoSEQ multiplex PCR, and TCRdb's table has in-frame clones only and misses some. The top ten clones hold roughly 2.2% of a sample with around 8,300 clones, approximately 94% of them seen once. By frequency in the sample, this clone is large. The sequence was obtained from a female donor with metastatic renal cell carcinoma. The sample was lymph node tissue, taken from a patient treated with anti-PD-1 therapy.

CDR3 region: CASSLGSYNEQFF. In DNA, the CDR3 is TGTGCCAGCAGCTTAGGCTCCTACAATGAGCAGTTCTTC. The J gene is TRBJ2-1, the V gene TRBV7-6; D call uncertain. Trimming removed 1 base from V and 0 bases from J, with 1 base in between. This CDR3 spans 13 amino acids. CDR1 and CDR2 from the germline V gene are SGHVS and FNYEAQ.